This T cell receptor (beta chain) was profiled in a study of cytomegalovirus exposure and HLA in healthy donors. Study overall: Around 78 million unique TCRs, all from HLA-typed donors, were included in an early release of the data. Overall study results and limits: CMV antigen specificity was confirmed in vitro for three CMV-associated chains. Among the sequence variants, a highly shared cluster was likely an artifact of sequencing. In most subjects, TCR beta sequences reportedly gave accurate predictions of HLA-A and HLA-B alleles.

In regard to this clone: Its target is unknown.

PCR employed 60 Vbeta and 13 Jbeta primers. Using immunoSEQ multiplex PCR, the repertoire was profiled, and TCRdb retains in-frame clones only, with some absent. The table includes 150,000 to 200,000 clones, around 70% detected once. The CDR3 totals 15 residues. Trimming cost V 7 bases and J 0 bases, with 13 bases left between them. In germline, CDR1 is LNHNV, CDR2 YYDKDF (reference sequence). The sequence was collected from a man aged 18-30 years in good health and CMV-seropositive. The chain has TRBV15 and TRBJ2-1; D is perhaps TRBD1 (5 bases). The sample comprised PBMCs. CDR3 in amino acids: CATKAARASYNEQFF. The CDR3 DNA follows: TGTGCCACCAAAGCCGCCAGGGCCTCCTACAATGAGCAGTTCTTC. Filled out from reference TRBV15 and TRBJ2-1, the complete variable domain reads DAMVIQNPRYQVTQFGKPVTLSCSQTLNHNVMYWYQQKSSQAPKLLFHYYDKDFNNEADTPDNFQSRRPNTSFCFLDIRSPGLGDTAMYLCATKAARASYNEQFFGPGTRLTVL.